What follows describes a single TCR beta chain. Using immunoSEQ multiplex PCR, the repertoire was profiled, and TCRdb retains in-frame clones only, with some absent. The sample has more than 300,000 clones, around 80% seen once. This record belongs to a study of blood T cell repertoires in COVID-19. The CDR3 consists of 13 residues. V dropped 3 bases and J dropped 10; count of bases not matched to a gene: 7. The germline V gene encodes CDR1 SGHNT and CDR2 YYREEE (reference sequence). The TCR comes from a woman in her fifties or sixties with acute or convalescent COVID-19. The chain uses TRBV5-4 and TRBJ2-1; TRBD1 aligns across 7 bases. The sample taken for sequencing was peripheral blood. CDR3 sequence: CASSSQQGSEQFF. The CDR3 region has the DNA TGTGCCAGCAGCTCCCAACAGGGGAGCGAGCAGTTCTTC.